The clone carrying this T cell receptor beta chain was picked up many times. The antigen remains unidentified. What was amplified from RNA transcripts were TCR beta CDR3 regions. During a first-round RT-PCR of the TCR CDR3, the HTBI primer set was used. TCRdb re-called the multiplex PCR reads with MiXCR, one entry per CDR3 protein. The repertoire has roughly 560,000 distinct CDR3 sequences, about 14% of them found once; the top ten carry around 4.1%. This sample was included in a study of T cells in Graves' hyperthyroidism and ophthalmopathy. Study results and caveats: The model made its ophthalmopathy prediction, and onset followed a median approximately six months later.

The diagnostic basis comprised clinical symptoms, serum thyroxine and TRAb, thyroid ultrasound and orbital computed tomography. V lost 4 bases, J lost 2 bases, and 7 bases stayed unmatched. CDR3 length equals 16 residues. The V gene's germline CDR1 is LGHNA and CDR2 YNFKEQ. This clonotype was obtained from a woman between 40 and 55 years old with Graves' ophthalmopathy. The sequenced sample consisted of blood. V is TRBV4-2 and J is TRBJ2-7, with 11 bases aligning to TRBD2. CDR3 in DNA: TGTGCCAGCAGCCCTAGCCTGGGACTAGCGGCCTACGAGCAGTACTTC. Translated: CASSPSLGLAAYEQYF.